A single sample is the source of the 27 T cell receptor beta chains below, sequenced in a study of T-cell reconstitution after alpha-beta-depleted transplantation in children. TCRbeta library construction was performed incorporating unique molecular identifiers. TCRdb used MiXCR to reprocess the PCR reads, holding one entry per CDR3 protein. The sample gives more than 300,000 distinct CDR3 sequences, 15% to 20% of which show up once; around 41% is in the top ten. Source: PBMCs, mostly from graft donor cells, taken 360 days after TCRalphabeta/CD19-depleted stem cell transplant. The source is a male patient aged 2-10 years who had a stem cell transplant for acute lymphoblastic leukemia, so the T cells may come from the graft donor.

The gene calls are TRBV5-4 and TRBJ2-3; TRBD2 matches 10 bases. CDR3 size: 15 residues. Germline V gene lookup returns CDR1 SGHNT and CDR2 YYREEE (reference sequence). The V segment lost 0 bases and the J segment 5 bases; nucleotides outside the gene matches: 3. In DNA, the CDR3 is TGTGCCAGCAGCTTGGGGGGACTAGCGCAAGATACGCAGTATTTT. Translated: CASSLGGLAQDTQYF.

A few counts support this clonotype. V is TRBV4-1 and J is TRBJ2-2, with 7 nucleotides matching TRBD2. The V gene end was trimmed by 4 bases and the J gene end by 8 bases; junction bases not matched to a gene: 13. This CDR3 is 16 amino acids long. The germline V gene has CDR1 MGHRA and CDR2 YSYEKL. CDR3 sequence (DNA): TGCGCCAGCAGCCTTAGTGGAATAGCGGGTATAGGGGAGCTGTTTTTT. Protein: CASSLSGIAGIGELFF.

The chain combines TRBV28 with TRBJ2-7; 7 bases match TRBD1. Trimming cost V 5 bases and J 2 bases; bases outside gene matches: 9. The germline V gene has CDR1 MDHEN and CDR2 SYDVKM. The CDR3 has 15 amino acids. Here the CDR3 reads CASSTSRQGPYEQYF. The CDR3 DNA sequence: TGTGCCAGCAGTACCTCGCGACAGGGACCCTACGAGCAGTACTTC.

This clonotype was counted between two and nine times. The chain joins TRBV27 to TRBJ2-1; D is uncertain. The CDR3 contains 16 residues. Germline V gene data show CDR1 as MNHEY and CDR2 as SMNVEV (reference sequence). Trimming removed 7 bases at V and 0 bases at J, with 16 bases between. CDR3 loop: CASKVAGPLSYNEQFF. The CDR3 DNA is TGTGCCAGCAAGGTCGCAGGCCCGCTCTCCTACAATGAGCAGTTCTTC.

The genes are TRBV27 and TRBJ1-5, with D possibly TRBD1 on 6 matching bases. Germline V gene sequence: CDR1 MNHEY, CDR2 SMNVEV (reference sequence). The V end was cut by 3 bases, the J end by 2 bases, with 14 bases between. The length of the CDR3 is 16 residues. The CDR3 loop is CASSFHRELCNQPQHF. CDR3 coding DNA: TGTGCCAGCAGTTTCCACAGGGAGCTTTGCAATCAGCCCCAGCATTTT.

This clonotype was picked up many times. CDR3 protein: CASSSGGTEAFF. The CDR3 DNA is TGTGCCAGCAGCTCGGGTGGAACTGAAGCTTTCTTT. This chain joins TRBV14 and TRBJ1-1; no clear D. The CDR3 runs to 12 residues. Trimming removed 5 bases at V and 5 bases at J, with 9 bases between. Germline CDR1 and CDR2: SGHDN and FVKESK.

This clonotype appeared a few times. The chain has TRBV11-2 and TRBJ2-3, with TRBD1 matching 7 bases. Trimming cost V 2 bases and J 3 bases; bases outside gene matches: 8. Per germline, CDR1 SGHAT and CDR2 FQNNGV. This CDR3 is built from 16 residues. As DNA, the CDR3 is TGTGCCAGCAGCTTACCTCGGGACAGCGTGACAGATACGCAGTATTTT. It specifies CASSLPRDSVTDTQYF.

This clonotype has a handful of counts. The chain is built from TRBV12-3 or TRBV12-4 and TRBJ1-1; D not certain. V was shortened by 2 bases and J by 1 base, with 11 bases between the two germline ends. This CDR3 is 15 amino acids long. DNA of the CDR3: TGTGCCAGCAGTTTAAAGACTCTTGGGAACACTGAAGCTTTCTTT. Its translation is CASSLKTLGNTEAFF.

This clonotype was counted between two and nine times. The chain recombines TRBV6-5 with TRBJ1-2, with D perhaps TRBD1 (6 bases). This CDR3 is 15 amino acids long. The V end was cut by 4 bases, the J end by 3 bases, with 15 bases between. Germline loops: CDR1 MNHEY, CDR2 SVGAGI. The CDR3 reads CASSLTNPGDYGYTF. In DNA, the CDR3 is TGTGCCAGCAGTTTGACCAATCCAGGGGACTATGGCTACACCTTC.

The chain carries TRBV18 and TRBJ2-4; 7 bases match TRBD1. The CDR3 has 17 residues. Germline V lookup: CDR1 KGHSH, CDR2 LQKENI. The trim removed 3 bases at V and 1 base at J, leaving 9 bases unmatched. This chain's CDR3 is CASSPLQGPLAKNIQYF. The CDR3 DNA reads TGTGCCAGCTCACCTCTACAGGGGCCCTTGGCCAAAAACATTCAGTACTTC.

This clonotype was seen once. The V gene is TRBV4-1, the J gene TRBJ1-2; weak D call: TRBD1 (6 bases). The CDR3 has 17 amino acids. V lost 1 base, J lost 3 bases, and 18 bases lay in between. Germline CDR1 is MGHRA and CDR2 is YSYEKL. The CDR3 protein is CASSQALVGGSDYGYTF. The CDR3 nucleotides read TGCGCCAGCAGCCAAGCCCTCGTAGGGGGTTCTGACTATGGCTACACCTTC.

The chain uses TRBV20-1 and TRBJ2-3; D is tentatively TRBD1 or TRBD2 (5 bases each). The CDR3 has 19 residues. Trimming cost V 6 bases and J 4 bases, with 32 bases left between them. Germline V lookup: CDR1 DFQATT, CDR2 SNEGSKA (reference sequence). CDR3: CSAPTRGSSSGLTADTQYF. The CDR3 coding sequence is TGCAGTGCCCCTACTAGAGGGTCCAGCTCAGGGCTCACCGCAGATACGCAGTATTTT.

This clonotype occurred a few times. The chain couples TRBV4-3 to TRBJ2-1; TRBD2 aligns across 8 bases. Germline values: CDR1 LGHNA, CDR2 YSLEER. This CDR3 is 15 amino acids long. V shed 0 bases, J shed 7 bases, and the junction held 5 bases outside the gene matches. CDR3 amino acids: CASSQDRGLGNEQFF. The CDR3, as DNA: TGCGCCAGCAGCCAAGATCGGGGACTAGGGAATGAGCAGTTCTTC.

This clonotype appeared a few times. CDR3 residues: CAISLGLAGGAGELFF. CDR3 DNA: TGTGCCATCAGCCTTGGACTAGCGGGAGGTGCCGGGGAGCTGTTTTTT. The rearrangement links TRBV10-3 to TRBJ2-2; 14 bases are a match to TRBD2. The CDR3 contains 16 residues. After removal of 6 bases from V and 6 bases from J, the junction contained 6 bases not matched to a gene. Per germline, CDR1 ENHRY and CDR2 SYGVKD.

This clonotype came up a few times. V gene TRBV24-1 combines with J gene TRBJ2-1, with 7 bases aligning to TRBD2. The CDR3 covers 17 residues. CDR1 and CDR2 (germline): KGHDR, SFDVKD. The trim removed 5 bases at V and 0 bases at J, leaving 9 bases unmatched. CDR3 sequence: CATSVDSGSISYNEQFF. The CDR3, as DNA: TGTGCCACCAGTGTTGATAGCGGGTCAATCTCCTACAATGAGCAGTTCTTC.

This clonotype was picked up a small number of times. The chain carries TRBV4-2 and TRBJ1-2, with D perhaps TRBD1 (5 bases). The CDR3 runs 15 residues. Per the germline V gene, CDR1 is LGHNA and CDR2 is YNFKEQ. Trimming pared 6 bases from V and 6 bases from J, leaving 20 bases between. This chain's CDR3 is CASSGGITGPDGYTF. In DNA, the CDR3 is TGTGCCAGCAGTGGAGGTATAACGGGACCGGATGGCTACACCTTC.

This clonotype was seen a handful of times. V and J are TRBV7-6 and TRBJ2-6, with no clear D. CDR1 and CDR2 from the germline V gene are SGHVS and FNYEAQ. The CDR3 contains 15 residues. V lost 0 bases, J lost 0 bases, and 3 bases lay in between. CDR3 in amino acids: CASSLAVSGANVLTF. CDR3 nucleotides: TGTGCCAGCAGCTTAGCCGTCTCTGGGGCCAACGTCCTGACTTTC.

This clonotype was found many times. J is TRBJ2-7 and V is TRBV3-1; 9 bases are shared with TRBD2. Germline CDR1 reads LGHDT; CDR2 reads YNNKEL (reference sequence). The CDR3 length is 13 residues. After removal of 4 bases from V and 7 bases from J, the junction contained 5 bases not matched to a gene. CDR3 sequence reads: CASSLAGASEQYF. In DNA form, the CDR3 reads TGTGCCAGCAGCCTAGCGGGAGCGTCTGAGCAGTACTTC.

The gene calls are TRBV30 and TRBJ2-1; 8 bases line up with TRBD2. With 0 bases clipped from V and 12 bases from J, the junction kept 7 bases outside the gene matches. There are 13 residues in the CDR3. The germline gives CDR1 GTSNPN, CDR2 SVGIG (reference sequence). The CDR3 sequence is CAWSVGSGSPQFF. Written as DNA, the CDR3 is TGTGCCTGGAGTGTAGGGAGCGGGAGCCCGCAGTTCTTC.

The V gene is TRBV27, the J gene TRBJ2-1, with 9 bases lining up with TRBD2. This CDR3 comprises 18 residues. CDR1 and CDR2 (germline): MNHEY, SMNVEV (reference sequence). V dropped 8 bases and J dropped 5; count of bases not matched to a gene: 19. The DNA of the CDR3 is TGTGCCAGCTGTAGGATGGCGGGAGGGATAGGGATTAACAATGAGCAGTTCTTC. It is translated as CASCRMAGGIGINNEQFF.

Ten or more counts support this clonotype. J is TRBJ2-7 and V is TRBV7-2; the match to TRBD1 covers 12 bases. Germline CDR1 is SGHTA and CDR2 is FQGNSA. The CDR3 loop spans 15 amino acids. J lost 3 bases, V lost 5 bases, and 5 bases had no gene match. The CDR3 DNA sequence: TGTGCCAGCAGCAAAGGGACAGGGGGCGACTACGAGCAGTACTTC. Residues: CASSKGTGGDYEQYF.

This clonotype showed up just a few times. The chain combines TRBV12-3 or TRBV12-4 with TRBJ2-5; TRBD2 might be the D (5 bases). The CDR3 spans 12 residues. V dropped 5 bases and J dropped 7 bases, with 11 bases sitting between them. The CDR3 protein is CASSGRRVTQYF. In nucleotides, the CDR3 is TGTGCCAGCAGTGGGAGAAGGGTGACCCAGTACTTC.

This clonotype was detected a few times. The chain couples TRBV7-2 to TRBJ2-2, with D perhaps matching TRBD2 (5 bases). V lost 6 bases and J lost 4, with 21 bases in between. CDR1 and CDR2 from the germline V gene are SGHTA and FQGNSA. The CDR3 has 17 residues. The CDR3 loop is CASRAPLRGLSTGELFF. CDR3 in DNA: TGTGCCAGCAGGGCCCCCCTACGCGGGCTAAGCACCGGGGAGCTGTTTTTT.

This clonotype was seen at least ten times. This chain joins TRBV12-3 or TRBV12-4 and TRBJ2-3, with unresolved D. This CDR3 is 16 amino acids long. V was pared by 6 bases and J by 0 bases, with 16 bases between. CDR3 sequence: CASSWTTSSSTDTQYF. CDR3 DNA: TGTGCCAGCAGCTGGACCACATCTTCTAGCACAGATACGCAGTATTTT.

A single count supports this clonotype. CDR3 bases: TGTGCCACCAGTGCTCCGTACACAGATACGCAGTATTTT. Translation gives CATSAPYTDTQYF. This chain joins TRBV24-1 and TRBJ2-3; D unclear. This CDR3 comprises 13 residues. Trimming took off 5 bases at V and 2 bases at J, with 7 bases between the two ends. From germline, CDR1 is KGHDR and CDR2 SFDVKD.

Ten or more counts support this clonotype. The CDR3 loop is CASIHSGEGLLFF. CDR3 sequence (DNA): TGTGCCAGCATCCATTCCGGGGAGGGACTCTTATTCTTC. V and J are TRBV12-3 or TRBV12-4 and TRBJ2-1; TRBD2 aligns across 7 bases. This CDR3 is built from 13 residues. Trimming cost V 7 bases and J 16 bases; bases outside gene matches: 16.

CDR3 sequence reads: CASSQESNYNEQFF. CDR3 nucleotides: TGCGCCAGCAGCCAAGAGTCGAACTACAATGAGCAGTTCTTC. V gene TRBV4-3 combines with J gene TRBJ2-1; D is uncertain. V lost 0 bases and J lost 3, with 6 bases in between. CDR1 is LGHNA, CDR2 YSLEER, per germline. The CDR3 consists of 14 residues.